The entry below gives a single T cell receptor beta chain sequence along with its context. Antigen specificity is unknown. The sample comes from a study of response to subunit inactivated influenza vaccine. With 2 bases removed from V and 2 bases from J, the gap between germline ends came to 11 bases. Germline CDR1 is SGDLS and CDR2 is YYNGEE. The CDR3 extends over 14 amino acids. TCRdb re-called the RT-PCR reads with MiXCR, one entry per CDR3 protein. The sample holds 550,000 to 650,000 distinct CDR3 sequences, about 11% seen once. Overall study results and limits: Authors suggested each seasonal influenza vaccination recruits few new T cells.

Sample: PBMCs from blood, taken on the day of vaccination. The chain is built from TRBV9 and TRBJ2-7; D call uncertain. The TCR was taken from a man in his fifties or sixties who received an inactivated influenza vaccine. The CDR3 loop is CASSVTMETYEQYF. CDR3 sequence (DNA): TGTGCCAGCAGCGTCACGATGGAGACCTACGAGCAGTACTTC.